In its sample, the clone carrying this T cell receptor (beta chain) was seen many times. The antigen is undetermined. Looked up from germline, CDR1 is SGHKS and CDR2 is YYEKEE (reference sequence). CDR3 length equals 15 residues. V gave up 3 bases and J gave up 0 bases, with 12 bases separating them. The data were obtained in a study of T-cell memory formation after mild COVID-19. Overall study context: The two donors had largely donor-specific TCR clusters.

Study findings and constraints: The appearance of some responding clones in pre-infection memory suggested that cross-reactive memory joined. For contracting clones, CD4+ ones sat mainly in CM and EM, CD8+ in EMRA.

5'RACE, which relied on constant-segment primers, yielded TCR alpha and TCR beta cDNA libraries carrying sample barcodes and UMIs. In TCRdb, the 5' RACE reads were re-called with MiXCR into one record per CDR3 protein. The sample records under 300,000 distinct CDR3 sequences, about a sixth being singletons. The clonotype was recovered from a man aged 18 to 29 who had mild COVID-19 (a few samples of this study predate the infection). Cell type and time point are not known. The V call is TRBV5-5, the J call TRBJ1-1; D not resolved. The material sequenced was PBMCs or a T cell subset sorted from them (not recorded which). The CDR3 protein is CASSSLQIMNTEAFF. The CDR3 DNA is TGTGCCAGCAGCTCGTTACAGATTATGAACACTGAAGCTTTCTTT.